The TCR beta chain described here comes from a study of regulatory T cells in long-lasting Graves disease (dated by TCRdb to the early 2020s). Broadly, across the study: Patients with newly diagnosed Graves' disease had been on antithyroid drugs for under 3 months. The study was registered as a clinical trial and conducted in China. A total of about 35 samples underwent TCR sequencing, from 13 patients with persistent Graves' disease and 20 or so patients with newly diagnosed Graves' disease. Patients with persistent Graves' disease were compared with patients with newly diagnosed Graves' disease using TCR sequencing and RNA sequencing of peripheral blood.

Paper-wide results and their limitations: Sequencing and analysis were restricted to the TCR beta chain. TRBV28, TRBJ1-2 and TRBJ2-5 were preferentially used in persistent disease, while TRBV20-1 and TRBJ2-1 were favored in newly diagnosed disease. Peripheral blood alone was examined, since thyroid tissue, which constituted the primary lesion, could not be accessed. Persistent Graves' disease patients showed lower TCR Shannon entropy and fewer highly expanded clones than newly diagnosed patients, suggesting clonal expansion. The authors noted that the small sample size was a limitation that may lower accuracy. More public clonotypes were shared among persistent patients (over 2,500) than among newly diagnosed patients (roughly 1,000).

Libraries were prepared through multiplex PCR. TCRdb shows the sequencer as Illumina HiSeq 4000. To build TCR beta libraries, CDR3 regions were amplified by Arm-PCR using iRepertoire HTBI primers. PCR products were gel purified before sequencing. The authors' pipeline ran thus. A total of roughly 67 TRBV and under 15 TRBJ segments were identified across samples and were used for gene usage analysis of CDR3 amino acid clonotypes. COPE and FqMerger were used to merge filtered high-quality paired reads into contigs. BLAST was used to align contigs to IMGT TRBV, TRBD and TRBJ reference genes, and CDR3 was defined according to IMGT. Any clonotype with a frequency above 0.1% was classified as a highly expanded clone. Shannon entropy served as the measure of repertoire diversity, while the Gini coefficient captured V-J evenness. A clonotype was considered public if more than one individual shared it. The public reads were reprocessed in TCRdb via fastp at Q25 and MiXCR, keeping in-frame beta chains. Entries are consolidated by CDR3 protein sequence, retaining the most common genes and DNA. TCRdb, rather than the study authors, made the V and J calls. Across this sample there are about 380,000 distinct CDR3 sequences, with roughly 16% seen only once. The ten biggest clones cover 20% to 25% of the sample.

According to the study, the label for this sample's time point signals: newly diagnosed GD, antithyroid drugs for less than 3 months. RNA was extracted from PBMCs in TRIzol for both TCR sequencing and RNA sequencing. The diagnosis of Graves' disease was made according to American Thyroid Association guidelines. Recruitment of patients was carried out at an endocrinology department in Xi'an, China. From each patient, 7.5 to 9.5 milliliters of peripheral blood was collected into an EDTA anticoagulant tube. Ficoll Paque Plus density gradient separation was used to isolate PBMCs, and no further T cell sorting was performed. An Agilent 2100 Bioanalyzer and agarose gel were used to check RNA quality, and a NanoDrop 2000 was used to measure RNA concentration. From a lookup of the germline V gene (reference sequence), CDR1 and CDR2 are SSHAT and FNYEAQ. The CDR3 contains 15 residues, cysteine and phenylalanine counted. The CDR3 DNA has 45 bases and is translated from base 1.

This clonotype was detected only a few times. Its antigen remains unidentified. The junction does not match germline at one end; this may be a read error. Sequencing was performed on peripheral blood mononuclear cells (PBMCs), taken at new diagnosis, from a patient treated with antithyroid drugs. This TCR came from a female donor with Graves disease. The sequence links TRBV7-7 to TRBJ2-7; TRBD1 lines up with 9 middle nucleotides. The base sequence is TGTGCTAGCAGTGAGGGTACTGACAGGGGGTCCGAGCAGTACTTC. Translated, this is CASSEGTDRGSEQYF.